The rows below give T cell receptor beta chains drawn from one sample of a study of CD8+ T cells in alopecia areata. Sequencing used immunoSEQ multiplex PCR; TCRdb keeps in-frame clones, though not all of them. The sample lists about 140,000 clones; approximately 50% were seen once. The material was CD4+ T cells sorted from blood, obtained at week 0. The receptor set was obtained from a human donor with alopecia areata. The CDR3 runs from the conserved cysteine through the conserved F or W. D genes are given only for firm matches. The size field is filled for only some rows; it gives once, few, many or a size class.

v_call: TRBV6-1
j_call: TRBJ1-1
clone_size: NA
cdr3_length: 15
d_call: TRBD1
cdr3_nt: TGTGCCAGCAGTCCACAGGGGCAGGGGGAAGTTGAAGCTTTCTTT
cdr3_aa: CASSPQGQGEVEAFF

v_call: TRBV7-2
j_call: TRBJ1-1
clone_size: once
cdr3_length: 14
d_call: NA
cdr3_nt: TGTGCCAGCAGCTTACTGGGGTCGAACACTGAAGCTTTCTTT
cdr3_aa: CASSLLGSNTEAFF

v_call: TRBV7-2
j_call: TRBJ2-7
clone_size: many
cdr3_length: 16
d_call: TRBD2
cdr3_nt: TGTGCCAGCAGCTTAACTAGCGGGAGCCCTTTCTACGAGCAGTACTTC
cdr3_aa: CASSLTSGSPFYEQYF

v_call: TRBV6-5
j_call: TRBJ2-7
clone_size: NA
cdr3_length: 14
d_call: NA
cdr3_nt: TGTGCCAGCAGTTACGTTGGGGACTTTGGCGAGCAGTACTTC
cdr3_aa: CASSYVGDFGEQYF

v_call: TRBV29-1
j_call: TRBJ2-7
clone_size: few
cdr3_length: 11
d_call: TRBD1
cdr3_nt: TGCAGCGTAGCCGGGACAGACGAGCAGTACTTC
cdr3_aa: CSVAGTDEQYF

v_call: TRBV10-3
j_call: TRBJ2-3
clone_size: NA
cdr3_length: 11
d_call: NA
cdr3_nt: TGTGCCACCCGTTACACAGATACGCAGTATTTT
cdr3_aa: CATRYTDTQYF

v_call: TRBV29-1
j_call: TRBJ2-7
clone_size: NA
cdr3_length: 13
d_call: TRBD1
cdr3_nt: TGCAGCGCGTCACCGGGACAGACCTACGAGCAGTACTTC
cdr3_aa: CSASPGQTYEQYF

v_call: TRBV11-3
j_call: TRBJ2-5
clone_size: NA
cdr3_length: 15
d_call: NA
cdr3_nt: TGTGCCAGCAGCTTAGATGGCTCGCTAGGGGAGACCCAGTACTTC
cdr3_aa: CASSLDGSLGETQYF

v_call: TRBV29-1
j_call: TRBJ2-5
clone_size: few
cdr3_length: 12
d_call: NA
cdr3_nt: TGCAGCGAGCTGGGGAGTCTAGAGACCCAGTACTTC
cdr3_aa: CSELGSLETQYF

v_call: TRBV7-9
j_call: TRBJ1-1
clone_size: NA
cdr3_length: 13
d_call: NA
cdr3_nt: TGTGCCAGCACCCGGGGCGAGAACACTGAAGCTTTCTTT
cdr3_aa: CASTRGENTEAFF

v_call: TRBV29-1
j_call: TRBJ2-7
clone_size: NA
cdr3_length: 11
d_call: NA
cdr3_nt: TGCAGCGTAGACGAAAGCCACGAGCAGTACTTC
cdr3_aa: CSVDESHEQYF

v_call: TRBV13
j_call: TRBJ2-7
clone_size: few
cdr3_length: 12
d_call: NA
cdr3_nt: TGTGCCAGCAGCCTTCTCAGGTACGAGCAGTACTTC
cdr3_aa: CASSLLRYEQYF

v_call: TRBV27
j_call: TRBJ2-3
clone_size: NA
cdr3_length: 16
d_call: NA
cdr3_nt: TGTGCCAGCAGTTTATACTCCACAACTCCGCCAGATACGCAGTATTTT
cdr3_aa: CASSLYSTTPPDTQYF

v_call: TRBV6-5
j_call: TRBJ2-5
clone_size: few
cdr3_length: 15
d_call: TRBD1
cdr3_nt: TGTGCCAGCAGTTACGGGACAGGGTTCCAAGAGACCCAGTACTTC
cdr3_aa: CASSYGTGFQETQYF

v_call: TRBV29-1
j_call: TRBJ1-1
clone_size: few
cdr3_length: 16
d_call: TRBD1
cdr3_nt: TGCAGCGTTTTCTCCGGGACAGGGGGCATGAACACTGAAGCTTTCTTT
cdr3_aa: CSVFSGTGGMNTEAFF

v_call: TRBV6-1
j_call: TRBJ2-7
clone_size: NA
cdr3_length: 14
d_call: NA
cdr3_nt: TGTGCCAGCAGAATCGAGTCGGGGACCTACGAGCAGTACTTC
cdr3_aa: CASRIESGTYEQYF

v_call: TRBV30
j_call: TRBJ1-1
clone_size: few
cdr3_length: 13
d_call: NA
cdr3_nt: TGTGCCTTAGGACGGGCCGGGATCCCTGAAGCTTTCTTT
cdr3_aa: CALGRAGIPEAFF

v_call: TRBV29-1
j_call: TRBJ2-1
clone_size: NA
cdr3_length: 13
d_call: TRBD2
cdr3_nt: TGCAGCGTTTCGGGACTAGCTGGAAATGAGCAGTTCTTC
cdr3_aa: CSVSGLAGNEQFF

v_call: TRBV28
j_call: TRBJ2-1
clone_size: few
cdr3_length: 17
d_call: TRBD2
cdr3_nt: TGTGCCAGCAGTTTTTTACCGCTAGCGGGAGTAGGTGGCGAGCAGTTCTTC
cdr3_aa: CASSFLPLAGVGGEQFF

v_call: TRBV19
j_call: TRBJ1-5
clone_size: NA
cdr3_length: 14
d_call: NA
cdr3_nt: TGTGCCAGTAGGAAAGGGGTCAGCGATCAGCCCCAGCATTTT
cdr3_aa: CASRKGVSDQPQHF

v_call: TRBV5-6
j_call: TRBJ2-5
clone_size: NA
cdr3_length: 14
d_call: NA
cdr3_nt: TGTGCCAGCAGCTTGTCTGAAAGACAAGAGACCCAGTACTTC
cdr3_aa: CASSLSERQETQYF

v_call: TRBV7-9
j_call: TRBJ2-1
clone_size: NA
cdr3_length: 15
d_call: TRBD1
cdr3_nt: TGTGCCAGCAGCTTAGCTGCGGACAGGGGGAATGAGCAGTTCTTC
cdr3_aa: CASSLAADRGNEQFF

v_call: TRBV6-5
j_call: TRBJ1-2
clone_size: NA
cdr3_length: 14
d_call: NA
cdr3_nt: TGTGCCAGCAGTCCGGACAGAATTAACTATGGCTACACCTTC
cdr3_aa: CASSPDRINYGYTF

v_call: TRBV20-1
j_call: TRBJ2-7
clone_size: NA
cdr3_length: 11
d_call: NA
cdr3_nt: TGCAGTGCTCGTGGCAGTTACGAGCAGTACTTC
cdr3_aa: CSARGSYEQYF

v_call: TRBV29-1
j_call: TRBJ2-6
clone_size: few
cdr3_length: 13
d_call: NA
cdr3_nt: TGCAGCGCAAGAGACTCTGGGGCCAACGTCCTGACTTTC
cdr3_aa: CSARDSGANVLTF

v_call: TRBV5-1
j_call: TRBJ2-3
clone_size: NA
cdr3_length: 15
d_call: NA
cdr3_nt: TGCGCCAGCAGCGCGCTGGAGGAGATGGCAGATACGCAGTATTTT
cdr3_aa: CASSALEEMADTQYF

v_call: TRBV2
j_call: TRBJ2-2
clone_size: NA
cdr3_length: 15
d_call: TRBD2
cdr3_nt: TGTGCCGGGAGTATAGCGGGAGGGCGGACCGGGGAGCTGTTTTTT
cdr3_aa: CAGSIAGGRTGELFF

v_call: TRBV29-1
j_call: TRBJ2-2
clone_size: few
cdr3_length: 13
d_call: TRBD1
cdr3_nt: TGCAGCGTCAGGGGGCAGTACACCGGGGAGCTGTTTTTT
cdr3_aa: CSVRGQYTGELFF

v_call: TRBV30
j_call: TRBJ2-5
clone_size: NA
cdr3_length: 13
d_call: NA
cdr3_nt: TGTGCCTGGAGTCAGGCAGCCCAAGAGACCCAGTACTTC
cdr3_aa: CAWSQAAQETQYF

v_call: TRBV4-2
j_call: TRBJ2-7
clone_size: NA
cdr3_length: 17
d_call: TRBD2
cdr3_nt: TGTGCCAGCAGCCGCCACGGGACTAGCGGGAGTGGCTACGAGCAGTACTTC
cdr3_aa: CASSRHGTSGSGYEQYF

v_call: TRBV29-1
j_call: TRBJ1-2
clone_size: NA
cdr3_length: 12
d_call: NA
cdr3_nt: TGCAGCGCAACGGACAGTGACTATGGCTACACCTTC
cdr3_aa: CSATDSDYGYTF

v_call: TRBV29-1
j_call: TRBJ1-2
clone_size: few
cdr3_length: 13
d_call: NA
cdr3_nt: TGCAGCGTTGAAGCAAACAGGGCAGCTGGCTACACCTTC
cdr3_aa: CSVEANRAAGYTF

v_call: TRBV10-3
j_call: TRBJ1-1
clone_size: NA
cdr3_length: 15
d_call: NA
cdr3_nt: TGTGCCATCAGTGACCGGGACAAACTAAACACTGAAGCTTTCTTT
cdr3_aa: CAISDRDKLNTEAFF

v_call: TRBV7-9
j_call: TRBJ1-3
clone_size: NA
cdr3_length: 14
d_call: NA
cdr3_nt: TGTGCCAGCAGCACCGGGCTGGGTGGAAACACCATATATTTT
cdr3_aa: CASSTGLGGNTIYF

v_call: TRBV27
j_call: TRBJ1-5
clone_size: NA
cdr3_length: 15
d_call: TRBD1
cdr3_nt: TGTGCCAGCAAACAGACAGGGGGCCGCAATCAGCCCCAGCATTTT
cdr3_aa: CASKQTGGRNQPQHF

v_call: TRBV5-1
j_call: TRBJ2-4
clone_size: few
cdr3_length: 17
d_call: NA
cdr3_nt: TGCGCCAGCAGCTGGGGAGGCGGGGAAGTCGGCAAAAACATTCAGTACTTC
cdr3_aa: CASSWGGGEVGKNIQYF

v_call: TRBV7-9
j_call: TRBJ2-1
clone_size: NA
cdr3_length: 18
d_call: TRBD1
cdr3_nt: TGTGCCAGCAGCCCTAACCCGGGACAGGGGACTACCTACAATGAGCAGTTCTTC
cdr3_aa: CASSPNPGQGTTYNEQFF

v_call: TRBV29-1
j_call: TRBJ2-1
clone_size: NA
cdr3_length: 15
d_call: TRBD1
cdr3_nt: TGCAGCGTTGCCGCAGGACAGGAAACCTACAATGAGCAGTTCTTC
cdr3_aa: CSVAAGQETYNEQFF

v_call: TRBV11-1
j_call: TRBJ2-1
clone_size: NA
cdr3_length: 12
d_call: NA
cdr3_nt: TGTGCCAGCAGTCCAACTAGGGGGGAGCAGTTCTTC
cdr3_aa: CASSPTRGEQFF

v_call: TRBV28
j_call: TRBJ2-1
clone_size: many
cdr3_length: 17
d_call: TRBD2
cdr3_nt: TGTGCCAGCAGTTTTGGGGGTAGCGGGATCCGCTACAATGAGCAGTTCTTC
cdr3_aa: CASSFGGSGIRYNEQFF

v_call: TRBV5-4
j_call: TRBJ2-7
clone_size: few
cdr3_length: 16
d_call: NA
cdr3_nt: TGTGCCAGCACCAGGGGGGGGGCAGGGAGCTTCTACGAGCAGTACTTC
cdr3_aa: CASTRGGAGSFYEQYF

v_call: TRBV2
j_call: TRBJ2-6
clone_size: NA
cdr3_length: 14
d_call: NA
cdr3_nt: TGTGCCAGCAGGGCGGGGATGGGGGCCAACGTCCTGACTTTC
cdr3_aa: CASRAGMGANVLTF

v_call: TRBV29-1
j_call: TRBJ1-1
clone_size: NA
cdr3_length: 13
d_call: TRBD1
cdr3_nt: TGCAGCGTTGGGGAGGGGGCAGGAACTGAAGCTTTCTTT
cdr3_aa: CSVGEGAGTEAFF

v_call: TRBV7-9
j_call: TRBJ2-7
clone_size: NA
cdr3_length: 14
d_call: NA
cdr3_nt: TGTGCCAGCAGCTTCTCGGGACACTTGAACGAGCAGTACTTC
cdr3_aa: CASSFSGHLNEQYF

v_call: TRBV7-9
j_call: TRBJ2-5
clone_size: NA
cdr3_length: 14
d_call: TRBD2
cdr3_nt: TGTGCCAGCAGCTTACGCGGGAGCCTAGAGACCCAGTACTTC
cdr3_aa: CASSLRGSLETQYF

v_call: TRBV9
j_call: TRBJ2-5
clone_size: NA
cdr3_length: 11
d_call: NA
cdr3_nt: TGTGCCAGCAGCGAAGAAGAGACCCAGTACTTC
cdr3_aa: CASSEEETQYF

v_call: TRBV30
j_call: TRBJ2-2
clone_size: NA
cdr3_length: 13
d_call: NA
cdr3_nt: TGTGCCTGGAAGACAGATAACACCGGGGAGCTGTTTTTT
cdr3_aa: CAWKTDNTGELFF

v_call: TRBV19
j_call: TRBJ2-2
clone_size: NA
cdr3_length: 15
d_call: TRBD1
cdr3_nt: TGTGCCAGTAGTCCGGACAGGGGGCGTACCGGGGAGCTGTTTTTT
cdr3_aa: CASSPDRGRTGELFF

v_call: TRBV14
j_call: TRBJ1-2
clone_size: medium-sized
cdr3_length: 15
d_call: TRBD1
cdr3_nt: TGTGCCAGCAGCCGGGACCCGGGACAGCCTTATGGCTACACCTTC
cdr3_aa: CASSRDPGQPYGYTF

v_call: TRBV7-2
j_call: TRBJ2-7
clone_size: NA
cdr3_length: 12
d_call: NA
cdr3_nt: TGTGCCAGCAGCTTGACAAGACGCGAGCAGTACTTC
cdr3_aa: CASSLTRREQYF

v_call: TRBV6-1
j_call: TRBJ2-7
clone_size: NA
cdr3_length: 13
d_call: NA
cdr3_nt: TGTGCCAGCCGTCCACCTGGCGGCTACGAGCAGTACTTC
cdr3_aa: CASRPPGGYEQYF

v_call: TRBV29-1
j_call: TRBJ1-2
clone_size: NA
cdr3_length: 14
d_call: TRBD1
cdr3_nt: TGCAGCGTTGAAGATCACAGGGGGCAATATGGCTACACCTTC
cdr3_aa: CSVEDHRGQYGYTF

v_call: TRBV29-1
j_call: TRBJ1-2
clone_size: few
cdr3_length: 13
d_call: TRBD1
cdr3_nt: TGCAGCGTTCTCGATCGGACAGGCTATGGCTACACCTTC
cdr3_aa: CSVLDRTGYGYTF

v_call: TRBV4-2
j_call: TRBJ2-3
clone_size: NA
cdr3_length: 15
d_call: TRBD2
cdr3_nt: TGTGCCAGCAGCCAAGATCTCGCGGGGGGAGATACGCAGTATTTT
cdr3_aa: CASSQDLAGGDTQYF

v_call: TRBV5-4
j_call: TRBJ2-6
clone_size: NA
cdr3_length: 15
d_call: NA
cdr3_nt: TGTGCCAGCAGCCCACGTGGATCTGGGGCCAACGTCCTGACTTTC
cdr3_aa: CASSPRGSGANVLTF

v_call: TRBV29-1
j_call: TRBJ2-2
clone_size: NA
cdr3_length: 15
d_call: TRBD1
cdr3_nt: TGCAGCGTTTTACCGGGACAGGGGGTAACCGGGGAGCTGTTTTTT
cdr3_aa: CSVLPGQGVTGELFF

v_call: TRBV7-9
j_call: TRBJ1-1
clone_size: NA
cdr3_length: 13
d_call: NA
cdr3_nt: TGTGCCAGCAGCCCGACAGGGAACACTGAAGCTTTCTTT
cdr3_aa: CASSPTGNTEAFF

v_call: TRBV15
j_call: TRBJ1-1
clone_size: NA
cdr3_length: 14
d_call: TRBD1
cdr3_nt: TGTGCCACCAGCAGACAGGGACAGGGGGTTGAAGCTTTCTTT
cdr3_aa: CATSRQGQGVEAFF

v_call: TRBV29-1
j_call: TRBJ2-7
clone_size: few
cdr3_length: 12
d_call: TRBD1
cdr3_nt: TGCAGCGTTGCCCAGGGGGCCTACGAGCAGTACTTC
cdr3_aa: CSVAQGAYEQYF